The clone carrying this TCR beta chain was counted a few times. This CDR3 is 15 amino acids long. With V trimmed by 1 base and J by 7 bases, 7 bases remained unmatched. Looked up from germline, CDR1 is SGHKS and CDR2 is YYEKEE (reference sequence). This entry comes from a study of T cells in Graves' hyperthyroidism and ophthalmopathy. Authors of the study amplified TCR beta CDR3 regions from RNA transcripts. Using the HTBI primer set, a first-round RT-PCR was run on the TCR CDR3. One entry per CDR3 protein results from TCRdb running MiXCR on the multiplex PCR reads. The sample yields hundreds of thousands of distinct CDR3 sequences, under 15% seen once.

The V call is TRBV5-5, the J call TRBJ2-7; 11 positions agree with TRBD2. The sample was blood. This receptor was identified in a woman younger than 30 with Graves' hyperthyroidism. The CDR3 DNA is TGTGCCAGCAGCTTGACTAGCGGGAGAGCGGGGGAGCAGTACTTC. Residues: CASSLTSGRAGEQYF.